One TCR beta chain is described in this entry. Its specificity is not known. Unique molecular identifiers were present in the TCR beta cDNA libraries. TCRdb redid the calling of the PCR reads with MiXCR, one entry per CDR3 protein. The table shows about 430,000 distinct CDR3 sequences, with over 30% occurring only once. The sample belongs to a study of post-analysis software for immune sequencing data. Points from the study as a whole: Comparison of patients with controls showed about 5 TRBV segments more frequent in patients, TRBV5-6, TRBV5-1 and TRBV20-1 among them.

In germline, CDR1 is MDHEN, CDR2 SYDVKM. V trimming: 5 bases; J trimming: 6 bases; junction bases outside the gene matches: 15. The CDR3 contains 19 residues. V is TRBV28 and J is TRBJ1-6; the match to TRBD1 covers 11 bases. This clonotype originated in a girl aged 2-15 years with multiple sclerosis. The source material was blood. For the CDR3, the DNA is TGTGCCAGCAGTCCCGGGGGTCCCGGGACAGGGGGTGGTAATTCACCCCTCCACTTT. Translating it yields CASSPGGPGTGGGNSPLHF.